This is a list of T cell receptor beta chains from one sample in a study of cytomegalovirus exposure and HLA in healthy donors. The table came from immunoSEQ multiplex PCR; TCRdb's copy has only in-frame clones and leaves some out. The sample yields some 120,000 clones, approximately 8.7% seen once. Sequenced input: PBMCs. The receptors shown here come from a man aged 35 to 55 in good health and CMV-seronegative. CDR3s include the opening cysteine and the closing phenylalanine or tryptophan. The D gene is left open where the match is weak. The size of a clone is reported for some rows only, either as once, few or many, or as a class for expanded clones.

size: few; D: -; V: TRBV29-1; J: TRBJ2-6; CDR3: CSVEDENPRGSGANVLTF; DNA: TGCAGCGTTGAAGACGAGAATCCGCGGGGCTCTGGGGCCAACGTCCTGACTTTC
size: -; D: TRBD2; V: TRBV7-7; J: TRBJ2-3; CDR3: CASSSGTSGSTDTQYF; DNA: TGTGCCAGCAGCTCAGGGACTAGCGGGAGCACAGATACGCAGTATTTT
size: few; D: -; V: TRBV4-2; J: TRBJ2-7; CDR3: CASSPGGQGSYEQYF; DNA: TGTGCCAGCAGCCCGGGAGGACAGGGTTCCTACGAGCAGTACTTC
size: few; D: -; V: TRBV9; J: TRBJ1-2; CDR3: CASSLGNYGYTF; DNA: TGTGCCAGCAGCCTCGGGAACTATGGCTACACCTTC
size: -; D: TRBD1; V: TRBV5-6; J: TRBJ2-3; CDR3: CASSYRDRGTDTQYF; DNA: TGTGCCAGCAGCTACCGGGACAGGGGCACAGATACGCAGTATTTT
size: -; D: TRBD2; V: TRBV7-9; J: TRBJ2-1; CDR3: CASSLVSGGSYNEQFF; DNA: TGTGCCAGCAGCTTAGTTAGCGGGGGCTCCTACAATGAGCAGTTCTTC
size: -; D: TRBD2; V: TRBV4-2; J: TRBJ2-1; CDR3: CASDKGSGGENEQFF; DNA: TGTGCCAGCGACAAGGGTAGCGGGGGGGAGAATGAGCAGTTCTTC
size: few; D: -; V: TRBV5-1; J: TRBJ1-2; CDR3: CASSEPNRDQGYTF; DNA: TGCGCCAGCAGCGAGCCCAACAGGGATCAAGGCTACACCTTC
size: -; D: -; V: TRBV30; J: TRBJ2-7; CDR3: CAWSWGGRYEQYF; DNA: TGTGCCTGGAGTTGGGGGGGCCGGTACGAGCAGTACTTC
size: -; D: TRBD1; V: TRBV28; J: TRBJ1-2; CDR3: CASSYRTGGYGYTF; DNA: TGTGCCAGCAGTTATCGGACAGGGGGCTATGGCTACACCTTC
size: -; D: -; V: TRBV7-2; J: TRBJ1-1; CDR3: CASSWGDNTEAFF; DNA: TGTGCCAGCAGTTGGGGGGACAACACTGAAGCTTTCTTT
size: -; D: -; V: TRBV4-1; J: TRBJ2-5; CDR3: CASSHGVWETQYF; DNA: TGCGCCAGCAGCCACGGTGTGTGGGAGACCCAGTACTTC
size: few; D: TRBD1; V: TRBV6-5; J: TRBJ2-2; CDR3: CASSYSDRGRAGELFF; DNA: TGTGCCAGCAGTTACTCGGACAGGGGGCGCGCCGGGGAGCTGTTTTTT
size: -; D: -; V: TRBV16; J: TRBJ2-5; CDR3: CASSSQGNSETQYF; DNA: TGTGCCAGCAGTTCCCAGGGAAACTCGGAGACCCAGTACTTC
size: -; D: -; V: TRBV30; J: TRBJ1-6; CDR3: CAWSSTGSYNSPLHF; DNA: TGTGCCTGGTCATCCACAGGGTCCTATAATTCACCCCTCCACTTT
size: -; D: -; V: TRBV4-1; J: TRBJ2-7; CDR3: CASRAGPRVLEQYF; DNA: TGCGCCAGCAGAGCGGGTCCAAGAGTACTCGAGCAGTACTTC
size: -; D: -; V: TRBV5-1; J: TRBJ2-3; CDR3: CASSFLGGHTDTQYF; DNA: TGCGCCAGCAGCTTCCTCGGGGGGCACACAGATACGCAGTATTTT
size: -; D: -; V: TRBV5-4; J: TRBJ2-7; CDR3: CASSIQGISSYEQYF; DNA: TGTGCCAGCAGCATCCAGGGGATAAGCTCCTACGAGCAGTACTTC
size: few; D: TRBD2; V: TRBV5-1; J: TRBJ2-5; CDR3: CASSLAGGQETQYF; DNA: TGCGCCAGCAGCTTGGCGGGGGGGCAAGAGACCCAGTACTTC
size: few; D: TRBD1; V: TRBV14; J: TRBJ1-1; CDR3: CASSQGSTGRETEAFF; DNA: TGTGCCAGCAGCCAAGGGTCGACAGGGCGGGAAACTGAAGCTTTCTTT
size: -; D: TRBD2; V: TRBV4-1; J: TRBJ2-1; CDR3: CASSHSSGAYNEQFF; DNA: TGCGCCAGCAGCCATTCTAGCGGGGCCTACAATGAGCAGTTCTTC
size: few; D: -; V: TRBV5-1; J: TRBJ2-3; CDR3: CASSFSYSTDTQYF; DNA: TGCGCCAGCAGCTTTAGTTATAGCACAGATACGCAGTATTTT
size: few; D: -; V: TRBV5-4; J: TRBJ1-4; CDR3: CASSLSGEKLFF; DNA: TGTGCCAGCAGCTTGTCCGGGGAAAAACTGTTTTTT
size: few; D: TRBD2; V: TRBV27; J: TRBJ2-1; CDR3: CASSFGGTYNEQFF; DNA: TGTGCCAGCAGTTTCGGGGGGACTTACAATGAGCAGTTCTTC
size: few; D: TRBD1; V: TRBV6-5; J: TRBJ2-7; CDR3: CASSWGDRVLSYEQYF; DNA: TGTGCCAGCAGTTGGGGGGACAGGGTCCTCTCCTACGAGCAGTACTTC
size: few; D: -; V: TRBV7-9; J: TRBJ1-2; CDR3: CASTTGSYGYTF; DNA: TGTGCCAGCACTACAGGGTCCTATGGCTACACCTTC
size: -; D: TRBD2; V: TRBV6-1; J: TRBJ2-4; CDR3: CASIAGFFGNIQYF; DNA: TGTGCCAGCATAGCGGGGTTTTTTGGGAACATTCAGTACTTC
size: -; D: TRBD2; V: TRBV7-3; J: TRBJ2-3; CDR3: CASSLRGTSSDTQYF; DNA: TGTGCCAGCAGCTTAAGGGGGACTAGCTCTGATACGCAGTATTTT
size: -; D: -; V: TRBV6-5; J: TRBJ2-6; CDR3: CASSTGSGANVLTF; DNA: TGTGCCAGCAGTACAGGTTCTGGGGCCAACGTCCTGACTTTC
size: -; D: -; V: TRBV5-1; J: TRBJ2-7; CDR3: CASSLSRGETEQYF; DNA: TGCGCCAGCAGCTTGAGTCGCGGGGAGACCGAGCAGTACTTC
size: -; D: -; V: TRBV7-9; J: TRBJ2-5; CDR3: CASSLRAETQYF; DNA: TGTGCCAGCAGCTTGCGCGCGGAGACCCAGTACTTC
size: -; D: TRBD1; V: TRBV4-1; J: TRBJ1-1; CDR3: CASSRGQGAMNTEAFF; DNA: TGCGCCAGCAGCCGCGGACAGGGGGCTATGAACACTGAAGCTTTCTTT
size: few; D: TRBD1; V: TRBV5-6; J: TRBJ1-2; CDR3: CASSQKRAGGLGYTF; DNA: TGTGCCAGCAGCCAGAAGAGGGCAGGGGGCCTTGGCTACACCTTC
size: few; D: TRBD2; V: TRBV15; J: TRBJ2-3; CDR3: CATSRVSGGPDTQYF; DNA: TGTGCCACCAGCAGAGTAAGCGGGGGGCCGGATACGCAGTATTTT
size: -; D: -; V: TRBV4-3; J: TRBJ1-6; CDR3: CASSQGGASYNSPLHF; DNA: TGCGCCAGCAGCCAAGGGGGCGCGTCCTATAATTCACCCCTCCACTTT
size: -; D: -; V: TRBV7-8; J: TRBJ2-3; CDR3: CASSRASGTDTQYF; DNA: TGTGCCAGCTCGAGGGCTAGCGGCACAGATACGCAGTATTTT
size: -; D: -; V: TRBV27; J: TRBJ2-1; CDR3: CASSPRINEQFF; DNA: TGTGCCAGCAGTCCTAGGATCAATGAGCAGTTCTTC
size: -; D: -; V: TRBV14; J: TRBJ2-2; CDR3: CASSQVDSSNTGELFF; DNA: TGTGCCAGCAGCCAAGTTGACAGCTCGAACACCGGGGAGCTGTTTTTT
size: few; D: TRBD2; V: TRBV2; J: TRBJ2-7; CDR3: CASSAPGLAGGEQYF; DNA: TGTGCCAGCAGTGCCCCGGGACTAGCGGGGGGCGAGCAGTACTTC
size: few; D: -; V: TRBV19; J: TRBJ1-2; CDR3: CASSRQTYGYTF; DNA: TGTGCCAGTAGTCGACAGACCTATGGCTACACCTTC
size: -; D: -; V: TRBV7-9; J: TRBJ2-5; CDR3: CASSLARGYETQYF; DNA: TGTGCCAGCAGCTTGGCAAGGGGGTATGAGACCCAGTACTTC
size: few; D: TRBD2; V: TRBV27; J: TRBJ2-4; CDR3: CASIDLSGGLAKNIQYF; DNA: TGTGCCAGCATCGATTTGAGCGGGGGGTTAGCCAAAAACATTCAGTACTTC
size: -; D: TRBD2; V: TRBV30; J: TRBJ2-3; CDR3: CAWSAGLAGGTDTQYF; DNA: TGTGCCTGGAGTGCCGGACTAGCGGGGGGCACAGATACGCAGTATTTT
size: -; D: TRBD1; V: TRBV27; J: TRBJ2-7; CDR3: CASSLRRTGNEQYF; DNA: TGTGCCAGCAGTTTAAGGAGGACAGGGAACGAGCAGTACTTC
size: few; D: TRBD2; V: TRBV7-3; J: TRBJ2-1; CDR3: CASSPGLAGGGEQFF; DNA: TGTGCCAGCAGCCCGGGACTAGCGGGGGGAGGTGAGCAGTTCTTC
size: -; D: TRBD2; V: TRBV14; J: TRBJ2-1; CDR3: CASSQVRISGGLNEQFF; DNA: TGTGCCAGCAGCCAAGTTCGGATAAGCGGGGGCCTCAATGAGCAGTTCTTC
size: few; D: -; V: TRBV2; J: TRBJ2-7; CDR3: CASSEQGNFYEQYF; DNA: TGTGCCAGCAGTGAACAGGGGAACTTCTACGAGCAGTACTTC
size: few; D: -; V: TRBV7-9; J: TRBJ2-2; CDR3: CASSLPVGELFF; DNA: TGTGCCAGCAGCTTACCTGTCGGGGAGCTGTTTTTT
size: few; D: -; V: TRBV6-1; J: TRBJ1-6; CDR3: CASSESRGSPLHF; DNA: TGTGCCAGCAGTGAAAGTCGGGGATCACCCCTCCACTTT
size: -; D: -; V: TRBV19; J: TRBJ1-2; CDR3: CASSGLTGLGYGYTF; DNA: TGTGCCAGTAGTGGGTTGACAGGCCTGGGGTATGGCTACACCTTC
size: few; D: TRBD1; V: TRBV5-1; J: TRBJ2-1; CDR3: CASSLAFGQGDEQFF; DNA: TGCGCCAGCAGCTTGGCTTTCGGACAGGGGGATGAGCAGTTCTTC
size: -; D: TRBD2; V: TRBV7-2; J: TRBJ2-7; CDR3: CASSLLAGGLYEQYF; DNA: TGTGCCAGCAGCTTACTAGCGGGGGGCCTCTACGAGCAGTACTTC
size: -; D: TRBD2; V: TRBV28; J: TRBJ2-5; CDR3: CASSFGAGEQETQYF; DNA: TGTGCCAGCAGTTTTGGGGCGGGGGAGCAAGAGACCCAGTACTTC
size: few; D: -; V: TRBV6-5; J: TRBJ2-2; CDR3: CASSYSRGTGELFF; DNA: TGTGCCAGCAGTTACTCGAGGGGGACCGGGGAGCTGTTTTTT
size: -; D: TRBD2; V: TRBV7-8; J: TRBJ2-2; CDR3: CASNLDGGTGELFF; DNA: TGTGCCAGCAACCTGGACGGGGGGACCGGGGAGCTGTTTTTT
size: -; D: TRBD1; V: TRBV7-3; J: TRBJ1-1; CDR3: CASRRTGGLNTEAFF; DNA: TGTGCCAGCAGGCGGACAGGAGGATTGAACACTGAAGCTTTCTTT
size: -; D: -; V: TRBV18; J: TRBJ1-2; CDR3: CASSPEGYGYTF; DNA: TGTGCCAGCTCACCGGAGGGCTATGGCTACACCTTC
size: few; D: TRBD2; V: TRBV5-4; J: TRBJ2-5; CDR3: CASSLGLAGGKETQYF; DNA: TGTGCCAGCAGCTTGGGACTAGCGGGGGGAAAGGAGACCCAGTACTTC
size: -; D: -; V: TRBV19; J: TRBJ2-5; CDR3: CASSIDNPLGRQETQYF; DNA: TGTGCCAGTAGTATAGATAACCCGCTTGGTAGACAAGAGACCCAGTACTTC